These 28 T cell receptor beta chains originate from one sample sequenced in a study of T cell responses to AZD1222 COVID-19 vaccine. The repertoire was sequenced with immunoSEQ multiplex PCR; TCRdb's copy has only in-frame clones and lacks some. The sample consists of about 140,000 clones, 85% to 95% of them appearing once. Sequenced here: peripheral blood, sampled 28 days after the second AZD1222 dose. These receptors were taken from an adult who received the AZD1222 COVID-19 vaccine.

This clone was found once. The chain links TRBV5-8 to TRBJ1-6; D is unclear. Per the germline V gene, CDR1 is SGHTS and CDR2 is YDEGEE. The CDR3 loop spans 14 amino acids. The ends were cut back, 5 bases at V and 6 bases at J, with 12 bases in the middle. The CDR3 is CASSTPYRNSPLHF. CDR3 nucleotides: TGTGCCAGCAGTACACCATACCGTAATTCACCCCTCCACTTT.

This sequence joins TRBV6-1 and TRBJ1-1; 7 positions match TRBD1. V dropped 3 bases and J dropped 1; count of bases not matched to a gene: 5. Germline loops: CDR1 MNHNS, CDR2 SASEGT. The CDR3 sequence is 15 residues long. The CDR3 loop is CASSDRGGENTEAFF. The CDR3 DNA is TGTGCCAGCAGTGACAGGGGGGGTGAGAACACTGAAGCTTTCTTT.

This rearrangement joins TRBV19 to TRBJ1-2; the D is unclear. The germline CDR1 and CDR2 sequences are LNHDA and SQIVND (reference sequence). CDR3 length equals 12 residues. Trimming removed 6 bases from V and 2 bases from J, with 7 bases in between. CDR3 in amino acids: CASRAGNYGYTF. In nucleotides, the CDR3 is TGTGCCAGTAGGGCAGGAAACTATGGCTACACCTTC.

The J gene is TRBJ1-5, the V gene TRBV18, with TRBD1 matching 8 bases. The CDR3 is 13 residues long. CDR1 is KGHSH and CDR2 is LQKENI in the germline V gene. With 5 bases clipped from V and 10 bases from J, the junction kept 7 bases outside the gene matches. In DNA form, the CDR3 reads TGTGCCAGCTCAACCCAGACAGGGGACCCCCAGCATTTT. Translation gives CASSTQTGDPQHF.

As concerns this clone: Germline and junction disagree at one end, which may indicate a read error. The chain carries TRBV27 and TRBJ2-7, with 7 nucleotides matching TRBD1. Germline V gene sequence: CDR1 MNHEY, CDR2 SMNVEV (reference sequence). This CDR3 region has 16 residues. The CDR3 spells CASRPRDRDISHEQYF. CDR3 in DNA: TGTGCCAGCAGACCTCGAGACAGGGATATCTCCCACGAGCAGTACTTC.

This clone was seen a single time. This sequence joins TRBV9 and TRBJ1-4; 8 bases are shared with TRBD1. CDR3 length: 16 residues. The junction had 5 bases not matched to a gene; V was cut back by 4 bases and J by 0 bases. Germline V gives CDR1 SGDLS, CDR2 YYNGEE. As DNA, the CDR3 is TGTGCCAGCAGCTCCCGGACAGGGCCAACTAATGAAAAACTGTTTTTT. This translates into CASSSRTGPTNEKLFF.

This chain uses TRBV28 with TRBJ2-3; no reliable D call. V was clipped by 10 bases and J by 6 bases, with 11 bases between them. Germline CDR1 is MDHEN and CDR2 is SYDVKM. The CDR3 contains 11 residues. The CDR3 loop is CATESEDTQYF. CDR3 nucleotides: TGTGCCACAGAATCGGAGGATACGCAGTATTTT.

V is TRBV3-1 (or the pseudogene TRBV3-2) and J is TRBJ1-6; D gene ambiguous. Deletions cut 1 base from V and 10 bases from J, with 11 bases between. CDR1 is LGHDT and CDR2 is YNNKEL in the germline V gene (reference sequence). The CDR3 contains 14 residues. CDR3 residues: CASSQGRSRSPLHF. For the CDR3, the DNA is TGTGCCAGCAGCCAAGGGAGAAGTCGCTCACCCCTCCACTTT.

There are a few counts of this clone. The chain has TRBV7-2 and TRBJ1-6, with D tentatively TRBD1 (5 bases). This CDR3 comprises 15 residues. V dropped 4 bases and J dropped 8 bases, with 15 bases sitting between them. The germline gives CDR1 SGHTA, CDR2 FQGNSA. The CDR3 is CASSSVKGSHSPLHF. For the CDR3, the DNA is TGTGCCAGCAGCTCTGTGAAGGGGAGCCATTCACCCCTCCACTTT.

The V gene is TRBV3-1 (or the pseudogene TRBV3-2), the J gene TRBJ1-2; D remains ambiguous. Looked up from germline, CDR1 is LGHDT and CDR2 is YNNKEL (reference sequence). Trimming removed 4 bases from V and 8 bases from J, with 14 bases in between. CDR3 length equals 13 residues. CDR3 loop: CASSPPGNHGYTF. The CDR3 nucleotides are TGTGCCAGCAGCCCCCCGGGGAATCACGGCTACACCTTC.

This clone was seen a few times. The genes are TRBV7-2 and TRBJ1-5; D gene unclear. The CDR3 is made up of 14 amino acids. CDR1 is SGHTA and CDR2 is FQGNSA in the germline V gene. The V end was cut by 2 bases, the J end by 9 bases, with 14 bases between. The CDR3 bases are TGTGCCAGCAGCTTAATGCCCAGCCGAGGGCCCCAGCATTTT. Translated: CASSLMPSRGPQHF.

This chain joins TRBV7-8 and TRBJ2-7; D uncertain. This CDR3 is 14 amino acids long. Germline lookup yields CDR1 SGHVS and CDR2 FQNEAQ. Trimming removed 1 base at V and 7 bases at J, with 14 bases between. The CDR3 is CASSLVLDAREQYF. Here the CDR3 DNA reads TGTGCCAGCAGCTTAGTTTTGGACGCCAGGGAGCAGTACTTC. Filled out from reference TRBV7-8 and TRBJ2-7, the complete variable domain reads GAGVSQSPRYKVAKRGQDVALRCDPISGHVSLFWYQQALGQGPEFLTYFQNEAQLDKSGLPSDRFFAERPEGSVSTLKIQRTQQEDSAVYLCASSLVLDAREQYFGPGTRLTVT.

The chain joins TRBV7-9 to TRBJ1-1; D is unclear. V was clipped by 1 base and J by 0 bases, with 9 bases between them. Germline V gene lookup returns CDR1 SEHNR and CDR2 FQNEAQ (reference sequence). The CDR3 loop spans 15 amino acids. The CDR3 nucleotides read TGTGCCAGCAGCTTAGAGGAGGGTCTGAACACTGAAGCTTTCTTT. Translation gives CASSLEEGLNTEAFF.

This chain connects TRBV7-3 to TRBJ1-1; tentative D call: TRBD1 (5 bases). Germline-derived CDR1 and CDR2 are SGHTA and FQGTGA. The V gene lost 2 bases and the J gene lost 1 base, with 11 bases spanning the gap. The CDR3 runs to 15 residues. The CDR3 loop is CASSLLGPPNTEAFF. The CDR3 region has the DNA TGTGCCAGCAGCTTACTGGGACCACCGAACACTGAAGCTTTCTTT.

This clone was observed a single time. This sequence joins TRBV6-1 and TRBJ2-7; D is perhaps TRBD1 (6 bases). Germline CDR1 is MNHNS and CDR2 is SASEGT. The CDR3 runs to 14 residues. V lost 3 bases and J 0 bases, leaving 9 bases between the germline ends. CDR3 sequence reads: CASSDRGSSYEQYF. In nucleotides, the CDR3 is TGTGCCAGCAGTGACAGGGGAAGCTCCTACGAGCAGTACTTC.

The chain uses TRBV27 and TRBJ1-2, with a possible D match to TRBD1 (6 bases). This CDR3 region has 13 residues. CDR1 and CDR2 from the germline V gene are MNHEY and SMNVEV (reference sequence). Trimming left V 7 bases short and J 4 bases short, with 13 bases between. The CDR3 protein is CASTSTGIYGYTF. The CDR3, as DNA: TGTGCCAGCACCTCGACAGGTATCTATGGCTACACCTTC.

The V and J genes are TRBV28 and TRBJ1-1; tentatively, D is TRBD1 (6 bases). The CDR3 contains 14 residues. The V gene's germline CDR1 is MDHEN and CDR2 SYDVKM. V lost 5 bases, J lost 0 bases, and 10 bases lay in between. CDR3: CASSIQGLNTEAFF. The CDR3 DNA is TGTGCCAGCAGTATACAGGGATTGAACACTGAAGCTTTCTTT.

The chain employs TRBV28 and TRBJ2-1, with 14 bases that match TRBD2. The CDR3 extends over 15 amino acids. The V gene end was trimmed by 6 bases and the J gene end by 7 bases; junction bases not matched to a gene: 5. The germline V gene encodes CDR1 MDHEN and CDR2 SYDVKM. The CDR3 DNA is TGTGCCAGCAGCTCCGGGACTAGCGGGAGTAATGAGCAGTTCTTC. Encoded protein: CASSSGTSGSNEQFF. Together with reference TRBV28 and TRBJ2-1, the CDR3 gives the full variable domain: DVKVTQSSRYLVKRTGEKVFLECVQDMDHENMFWYRQDPGLGLRLIYFSYDVKMKEKGDIPEGYSVSREKKERFSLILESASTNQTSMYLCASSSGTSGSNEQFFGPGTRLTVL.

V gene TRBV21-1 combines with J gene TRBJ2-7; whether TRBD1, the table's D call, matches the DNA was not checked. TRBV21-1 is described as a pseudogene. The CDR3 is 18 amino acids. The CDR3: CASSGMDWDSPFGDEQYF. Here the CDR3 DNA reads TGTGCCAGCAGCGGAATGGACTGGGACAGCCCGTTCGGCGACGAGCAGTACTTC.

The chain couples TRBV3-1 (or the pseudogene TRBV3-2) to TRBJ2-1, with a possible D match to TRBD2 (5 bases). V lost 1 base and J lost 4, with 8 bases in between. Germline V gene lookup returns CDR1 LGHDT and CDR2 YNNKEL (reference sequence). The CDR3 spans 14 residues. CDR3 DNA: TGTGCCAGCAGCCAAGGTAGCGCTTACAATGAGCAGTTCTTC. Its translation is CASSQGSAYNEQFF.

The chain carries TRBV25-1 and TRBJ1-2; D is undetermined. The CDR3 is made up of 13 amino acids. V was cut by 3 bases and J by 8 bases, with 13 bases left in between. In germline, CDR1 is MGHDK, CDR2 SYGVNS. CDR3 bases: TGTGCCAGCAGTGAGCCCCTGGGGAGGGGCTACACCTTC. This gives the protein CASSEPLGRGYTF.

The chain carries TRBV7-8 and TRBJ1-5; D remains unclear. The germline V and J ends were trimmed by 1 base and 4 bases, with 17 bases remaining between them. The CDR3 loop spans 17 amino acids. Germline lookup yields CDR1 SGHVS and CDR2 FQNEAQ. The CDR3 DNA is TGTGCCAGCAGCTTAGGTTATAGGCGGGGTCTGAATCAGCCCCAGCATTTT. The encoded protein is CASSLGYRRGLNQPQHF.

This chain joins TRBV6-5 and TRBJ1-1, with 10 nucleotides matching TRBD1. V lost 6 bases to trimming and J lost 4 bases; unmatched junction nucleotides: 5. CDR3 size: 14 residues. The germline V gene has CDR1 MNHEY and CDR2 SVGAGI. CDR3 DNA: TGTGCCAGCAGGAGGGACAGGGGTTCCACTGAAGCTTTCTTT. Its translation: CASRRDRGSTEAFF.

V usage is TRBV7-9 and J usage is TRBJ2-3; 9 positions agree with TRBD2. J lost 3 bases, V lost 5 bases, and 6 bases had no gene match. CDR1 is SEHNR, CDR2 FQNEAQ, per germline (reference sequence). The CDR3 loop spans 15 amino acids. CDR3 in DNA: TGTGCCAGCAGCCCCAATAGCGGGAGAACAGATACGCAGTATTTT. Amino acids: CASSPNSGRTDTQYF.

V is TRBV5-6 and J is TRBJ2-7; the match to TRBD2 covers 7 bases. The CDR3 is 16 amino acids. The germline V gene has CDR1 SGHDT and CDR2 YYEEEE. V lost 1 base and J lost 5; bases outside the gene matches: 12. The CDR3 reads CASSLRLTGGGNEQYF. The CDR3 coding sequence is TGTGCCAGCAGCTTGCGTCTGACGGGAGGAGGGAACGAGCAGTACTTC.

The rearrangement joins TRBV9 to TRBJ2-3; D possibly corresponds to TRBD2 (7 bases). In germline, CDR1 is SGDLS, CDR2 YYNGEE. The CDR3 length is 17 residues. V dropped 0 bases and J dropped 3 bases, with 17 bases sitting between them. In DNA, the CDR3 is TGTGCCAGCAGCGTAGCTGGGGGGGGCGGGGCTACAGATACGCAGTATTTT. Translation: CASSVAGGGGATDTQYF.

The rearrangement links TRBV5-1 to TRBJ2-3; 11 bases agree with TRBD2. V dropped 2 bases and J dropped 0; count of bases not matched to a gene: 5. The CDR3 loop spans 17 amino acids. CDR1 and CDR2 from the germline V gene are SGHRS and YFSETQ. The CDR3 bases are TGCGCCAGCAGCTTAGGGACTAGCGGCACTAGCACAGATACGCAGTATTTT. Translated, it gives CASSLGTSGTSTDTQYF.

This clone was detected only a few times. The gene calls are TRBV19 and TRBJ1-5, with 10 positions matching TRBD1. From germline, CDR1 is LNHDA and CDR2 SQIVND (reference sequence). The CDR3 length is 14 residues. Losses at the gene ends were 9 bases for V and 4 bases for J; bases not matched to a gene: 6. The CDR3 here is CASDDRGRNQPQHF. The CDR3 DNA sequence: TGTGCCAGCGACGACAGGGGGCGGAATCAGCCCCAGCATTTT.